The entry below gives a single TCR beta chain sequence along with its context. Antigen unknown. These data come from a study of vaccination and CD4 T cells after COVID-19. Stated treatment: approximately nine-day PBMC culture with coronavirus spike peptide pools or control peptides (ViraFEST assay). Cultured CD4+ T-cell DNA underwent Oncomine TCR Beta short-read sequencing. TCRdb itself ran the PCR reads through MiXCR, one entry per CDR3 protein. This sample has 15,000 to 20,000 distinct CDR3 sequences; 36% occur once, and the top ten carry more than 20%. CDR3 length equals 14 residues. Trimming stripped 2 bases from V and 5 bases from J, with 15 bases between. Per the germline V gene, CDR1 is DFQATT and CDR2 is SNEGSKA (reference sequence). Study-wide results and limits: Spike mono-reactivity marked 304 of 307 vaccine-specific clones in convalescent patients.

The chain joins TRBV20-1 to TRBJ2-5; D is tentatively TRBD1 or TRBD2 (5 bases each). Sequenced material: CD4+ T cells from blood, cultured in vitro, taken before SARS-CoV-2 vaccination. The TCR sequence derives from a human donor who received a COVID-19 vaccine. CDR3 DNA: TGCAGTGCTAGACCGCCGGGACCTGGGGAGACCCAGTACTTC. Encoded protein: CSARPPGPGETQYF.